This TCR beta chain was sequenced for a study of blood T cell repertoires in COVID-19. Two negative PCRs, clearance, or symptom resolution were required of recovered Cohort 3 donors. TCRdb's table, derived via immunoSEQ multiplex PCR, lists solely in-frame clones and lacks some. This repertoire shows approximately 190,000 clones, around 82% found once; its top ten account for roughly 7%. The germline gives CDR1 SQVTM, CDR2 ANQGSEA. CDR3 size: 12 residues. The ends were cut back, 3 bases at V and 7 bases at J, with 11 bases in the middle. Material: PBMCs or T cells enriched from blood (not recorded which). The source is a man in his forties who had recovered from COVID-19. This chain connects TRBV29-1 to TRBJ2-3; D is perhaps TRBD2 (7 bases). CDR3 in DNA: TGCAGCGTTGAGGGGGGGGCTAATACGCAGTATTTT. Translating it yields CSVEGGANTQYF.